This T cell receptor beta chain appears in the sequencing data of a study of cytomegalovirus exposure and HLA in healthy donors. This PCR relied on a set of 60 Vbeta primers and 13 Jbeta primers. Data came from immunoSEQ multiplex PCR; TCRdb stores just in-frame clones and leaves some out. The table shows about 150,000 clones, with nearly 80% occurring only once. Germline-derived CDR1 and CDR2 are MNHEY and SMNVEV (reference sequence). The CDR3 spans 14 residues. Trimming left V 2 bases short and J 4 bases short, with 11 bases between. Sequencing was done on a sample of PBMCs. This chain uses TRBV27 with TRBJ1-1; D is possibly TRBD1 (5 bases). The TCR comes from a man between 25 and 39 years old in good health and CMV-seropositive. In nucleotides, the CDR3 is TGTGCCAGCAGTTTAAGGGGATGGGGCACTGAAGCTTTCTTT. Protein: CASSLRGWGTEAFF.